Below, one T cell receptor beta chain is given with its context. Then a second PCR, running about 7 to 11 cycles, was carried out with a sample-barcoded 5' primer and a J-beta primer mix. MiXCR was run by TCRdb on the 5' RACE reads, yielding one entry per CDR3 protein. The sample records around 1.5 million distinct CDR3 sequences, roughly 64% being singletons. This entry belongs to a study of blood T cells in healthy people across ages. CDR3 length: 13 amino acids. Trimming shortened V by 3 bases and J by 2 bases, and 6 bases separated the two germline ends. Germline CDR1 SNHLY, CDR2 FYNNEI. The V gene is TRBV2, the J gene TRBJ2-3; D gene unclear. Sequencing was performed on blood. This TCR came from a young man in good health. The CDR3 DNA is TGTGCCAGCAGTGAGGGGTTCACAGATACGCAGTATTTT. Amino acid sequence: CASSEGFTDTQYF.